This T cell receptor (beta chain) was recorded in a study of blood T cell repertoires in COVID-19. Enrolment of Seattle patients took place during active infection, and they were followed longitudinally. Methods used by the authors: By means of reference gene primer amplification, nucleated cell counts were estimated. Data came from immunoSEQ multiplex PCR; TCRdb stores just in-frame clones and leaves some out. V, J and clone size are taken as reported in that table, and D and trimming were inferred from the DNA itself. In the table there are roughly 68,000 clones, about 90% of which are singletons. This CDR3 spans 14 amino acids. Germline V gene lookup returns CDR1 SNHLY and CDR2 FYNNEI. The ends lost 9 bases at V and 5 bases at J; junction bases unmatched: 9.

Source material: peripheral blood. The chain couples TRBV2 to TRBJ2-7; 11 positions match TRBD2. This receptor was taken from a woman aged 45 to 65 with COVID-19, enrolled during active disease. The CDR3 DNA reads TGTGCCAGTAGTACTAGCGGGAGTCCGGACGAGCAGTACTTC. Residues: CASSTSGSPDEQYF.